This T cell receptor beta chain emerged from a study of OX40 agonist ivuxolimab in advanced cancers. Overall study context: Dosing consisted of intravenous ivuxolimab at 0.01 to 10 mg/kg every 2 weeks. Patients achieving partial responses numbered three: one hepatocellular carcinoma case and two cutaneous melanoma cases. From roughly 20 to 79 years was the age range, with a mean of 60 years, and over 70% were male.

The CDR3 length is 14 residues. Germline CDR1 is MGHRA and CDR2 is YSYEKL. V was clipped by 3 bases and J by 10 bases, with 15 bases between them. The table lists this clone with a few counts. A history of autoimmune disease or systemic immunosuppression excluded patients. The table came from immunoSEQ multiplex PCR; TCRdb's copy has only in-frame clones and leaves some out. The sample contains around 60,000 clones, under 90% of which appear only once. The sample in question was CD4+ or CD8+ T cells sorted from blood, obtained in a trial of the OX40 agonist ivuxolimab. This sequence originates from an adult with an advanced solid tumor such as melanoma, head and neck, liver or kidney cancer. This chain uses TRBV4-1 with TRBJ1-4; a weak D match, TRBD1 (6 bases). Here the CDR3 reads CASSQSQGLGKLFF. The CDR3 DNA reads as TGCGCCAGCAGCCAGAGTCAGGGGTTAGGAAAACTGTTTTTT.